This T cell receptor (beta chain) was retrieved from a study of cytomegalovirus exposure and HLA in healthy donors. Study-level results: In a later analysis, a missense DCLRE1C variant was linked to TCR beta V- and J-gene trimming.

V was pared by 0 bases and J by 6 bases, with 11 bases between. In germline, CDR1 is KGHSH, CDR2 LQKENI. There are 14 residues in the CDR3. The study ran its PCR with 60 Vbeta and 13 Jbeta primers. Sequencing used immunoSEQ multiplex PCR; TCRdb keeps in-frame clones, though not all of them. The table has approximately 150,000 clones, roughly 72% seen once. Points on this clone: Antigen unknown.

The sequence was obtained from a man between 40 and 49 years old in good health and CMV-seronegative. The chain employs TRBV18 and TRBJ1-1; D remains ambiguous. The source material was PBMCs. The CDR3 DNA follows: TGTGCCAGCTCACCACCGAGTAGTATGGCTGAAGCTTTCTTT. The encoded protein is CASSPPSSMAEAFF.